This entry features one T cell receptor (beta chain) sequence. Clones were sequenced by immunoSEQ multiplex PCR, and TCRdb holds only the in-frame ones, with some missing. The data contain about 83,000 clones, 90% to 97% of them singletons. Trimming shortened V by 7 bases and J by 4 bases, and 12 bases separated the two germline ends. The germline V gene has CDR1 SQVTM and CDR2 ANQGSEA. CDR3 length equals 12 residues. These data originate in a study of technical replicates of blood from several donors. This TCR was recovered from a human donor in good health. Sequencing input: T cells isolated from PBMCs. V and J are TRBV29-1 and TRBJ2-3, with D perhaps matching TRBD1 (6 bases). CDR3 in DNA: TGCAGCGGCGTAGGGGGACCAGATACGCAGTATTTT. It yields the protein CSGVGGPDTQYF.